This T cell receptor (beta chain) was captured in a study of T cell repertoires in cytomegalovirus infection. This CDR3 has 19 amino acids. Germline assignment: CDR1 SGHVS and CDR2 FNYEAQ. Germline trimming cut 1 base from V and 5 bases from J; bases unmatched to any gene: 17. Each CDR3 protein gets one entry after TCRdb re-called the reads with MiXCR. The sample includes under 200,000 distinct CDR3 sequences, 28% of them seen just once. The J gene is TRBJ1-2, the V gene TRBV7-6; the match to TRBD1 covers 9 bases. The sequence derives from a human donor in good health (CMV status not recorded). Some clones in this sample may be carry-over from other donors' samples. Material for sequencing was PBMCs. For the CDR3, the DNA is TGTGCCAGCAGCTTAGGGCCCGGACAGGGGACGGCCTCTTTATATGGCTACACCTTC. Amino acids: CASSLGPGQGTASLYGYTF.